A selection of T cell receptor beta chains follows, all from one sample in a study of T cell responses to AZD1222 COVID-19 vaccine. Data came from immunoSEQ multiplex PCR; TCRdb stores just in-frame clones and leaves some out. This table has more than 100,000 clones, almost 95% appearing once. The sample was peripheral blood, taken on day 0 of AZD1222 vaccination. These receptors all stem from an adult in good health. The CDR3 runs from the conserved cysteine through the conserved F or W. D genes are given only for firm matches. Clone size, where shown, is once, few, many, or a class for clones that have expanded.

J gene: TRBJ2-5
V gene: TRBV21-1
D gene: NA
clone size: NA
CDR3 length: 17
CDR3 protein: CASRKRPIRQGWETQYF
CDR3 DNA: TGTGCCAGCAGGAAAAGACCTATCCGACAGGGCTGGGAGACCCAGTACTTC

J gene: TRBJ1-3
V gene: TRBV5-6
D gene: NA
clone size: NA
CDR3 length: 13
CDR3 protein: CASSSLAGNTIYF
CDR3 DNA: TGTGCCAGCAGCTCGCTAGCTGGAAACACCATATATTTT

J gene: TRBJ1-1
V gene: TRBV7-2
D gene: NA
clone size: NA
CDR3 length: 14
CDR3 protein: CASSSLGLNTEAFF
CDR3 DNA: TGTGCCAGCAGCTCTCTGGGTTTAAACACTGAAGCTTTCTTT

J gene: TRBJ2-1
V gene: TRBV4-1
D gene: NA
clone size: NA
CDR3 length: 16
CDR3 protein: CASSQENGGIYNEQFF
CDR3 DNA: TGCGCCAGCAGCCAAGAAAACGGGGGAATATACAATGAGCAGTTCTTC

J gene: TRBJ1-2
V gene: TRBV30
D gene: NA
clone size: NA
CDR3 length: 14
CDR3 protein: CAWSVRAGYYGYTF
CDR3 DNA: TGTGCCTGGAGTGTAAGGGCGGGGTACTATGGCTACACCTTC

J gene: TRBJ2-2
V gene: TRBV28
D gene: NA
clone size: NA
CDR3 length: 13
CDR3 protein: CASSPHLTGELFF
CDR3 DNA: TGTGCCAGCAGTCCCCACCTCACCGGGGAGCTGTTTTTT

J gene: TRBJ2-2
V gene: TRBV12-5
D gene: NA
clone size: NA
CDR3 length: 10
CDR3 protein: CASGGGELFF
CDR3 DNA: TGTGCTAGTGGTGGGGGGGAGCTGTTTTTT

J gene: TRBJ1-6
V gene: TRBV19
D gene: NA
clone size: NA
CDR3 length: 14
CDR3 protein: CASSMDVRYSPLHF
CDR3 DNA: TGTGCCAGTAGTATGGACGTGCGCTATTCACCCCTCCACTTT

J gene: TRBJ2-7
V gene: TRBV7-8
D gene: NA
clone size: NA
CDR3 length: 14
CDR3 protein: CASSLGWQSYEQYF
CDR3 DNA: TGTGCCAGCAGCTTAGGGTGGCAAAGCTACGAGCAGTACTTC

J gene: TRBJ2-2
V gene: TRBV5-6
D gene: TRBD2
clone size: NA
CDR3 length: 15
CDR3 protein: CASSHPSGRPGELFF
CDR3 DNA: TGTGCCAGCAGCCACCCTAGCGGTCGGCCCGGGGAGCTGTTTTTT

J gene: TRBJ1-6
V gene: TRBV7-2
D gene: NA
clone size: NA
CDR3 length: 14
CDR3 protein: CASSLGQLNSPLHF
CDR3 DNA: TGTGCCAGCAGCTTAGGTCAGCTTAATTCACCCCTCCACTTT

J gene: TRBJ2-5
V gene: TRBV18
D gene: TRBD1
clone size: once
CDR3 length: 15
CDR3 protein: CASSLGTGVQETQYF
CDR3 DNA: TGTGCCAGCTCACTCGGGACAGGGGTACAAGAGACCCAGTACTTC

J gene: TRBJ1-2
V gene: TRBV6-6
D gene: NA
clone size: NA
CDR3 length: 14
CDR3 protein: CASSVGGLGYGYTF
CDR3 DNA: TGTGCCAGCAGTGTTGGGGGGCTCGGCTATGGCTACACCTTC

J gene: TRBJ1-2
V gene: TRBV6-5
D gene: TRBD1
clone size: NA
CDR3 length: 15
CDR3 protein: CASSYPTGGNYGYTF
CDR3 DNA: TGTGCCAGCAGTTATCCAACAGGGGGGAACTATGGCTACACCTTC

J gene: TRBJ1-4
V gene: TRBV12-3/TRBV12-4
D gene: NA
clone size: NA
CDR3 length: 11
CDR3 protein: CASSLQGKLFF
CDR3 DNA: TGTGCCAGCAGTTTACAGGGAAAACTGTTTTTT

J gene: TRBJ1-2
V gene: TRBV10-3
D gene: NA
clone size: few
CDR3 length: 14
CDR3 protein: CAISEKGSDYGYTF
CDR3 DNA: TGTGCCATCAGTGAGAAGGGATCGGACTATGGCTACACCTTC

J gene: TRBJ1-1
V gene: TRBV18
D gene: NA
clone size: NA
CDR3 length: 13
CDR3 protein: CASSLRRDTEAFF
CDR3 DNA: TGTGCCAGCTCACTTCGTAGGGACACTGAAGCTTTCTTT

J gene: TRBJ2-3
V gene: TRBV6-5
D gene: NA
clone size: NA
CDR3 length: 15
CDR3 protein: CASSYSYGGEDTQYF
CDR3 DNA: TGTGCCAGCAGTTACTCTTACGGAGGGGAAGATACGCAGTATTTT

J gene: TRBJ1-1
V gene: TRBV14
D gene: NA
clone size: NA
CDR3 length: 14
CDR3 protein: CASSLGRGNTEAFF
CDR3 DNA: TGTGCCAGCAGCTTGGGCAGGGGAAACACTGAAGCTTTCTTT

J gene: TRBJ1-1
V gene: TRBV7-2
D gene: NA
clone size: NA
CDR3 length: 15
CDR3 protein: CASSFQGAVGTEAFF
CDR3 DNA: TGTGCCAGCAGCTTTCAGGGAGCGGTGGGCACTGAAGCTTTCTTT

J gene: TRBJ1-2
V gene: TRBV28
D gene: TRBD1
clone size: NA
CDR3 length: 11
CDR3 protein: CATQGAYGYTF
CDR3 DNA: TGTGCCACCCAGGGGGCCTATGGCTACACCTTC

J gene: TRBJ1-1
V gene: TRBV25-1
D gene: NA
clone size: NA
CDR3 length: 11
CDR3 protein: CASRDIPEAFF
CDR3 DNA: TGTGCCAGCAGGGACATCCCTGAAGCTTTCTTT

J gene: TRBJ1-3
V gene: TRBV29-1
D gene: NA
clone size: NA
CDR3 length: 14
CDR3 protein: CSVVIGSSGNTIYF
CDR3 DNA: TGCAGCGTTGTAATCGGGAGCTCTGGAAACACCATATATTTT

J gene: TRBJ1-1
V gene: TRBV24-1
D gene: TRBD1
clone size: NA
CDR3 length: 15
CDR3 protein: CATSARQGKDTEAFF
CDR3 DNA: TGTGCCACCAGTGCCAGACAGGGGAAAGATACTGAAGCTTTCTTT

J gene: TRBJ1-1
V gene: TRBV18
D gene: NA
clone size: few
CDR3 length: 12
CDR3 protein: CASSPPNTEAFF
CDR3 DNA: TGTGCCAGCTCACCCCCGAACACTGAAGCTTTCTTT

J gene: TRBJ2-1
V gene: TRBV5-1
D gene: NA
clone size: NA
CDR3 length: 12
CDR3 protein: CASSRDTGEQFF
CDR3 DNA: TGCGCCAGCAGCCGGGACACTGGCGAGCAGTTCTTC

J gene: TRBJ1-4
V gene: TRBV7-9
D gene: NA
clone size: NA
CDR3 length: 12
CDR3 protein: CASTLVGEKLFF
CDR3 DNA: TGTGCCAGCACCCTAGTGGGGGAAAAACTGTTTTTT

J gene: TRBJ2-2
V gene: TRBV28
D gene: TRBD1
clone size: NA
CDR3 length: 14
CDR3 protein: CASRGQVNTGELFF
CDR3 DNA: TGTGCCAGCAGGGGACAGGTGAACACCGGGGAGCTGTTTTTT

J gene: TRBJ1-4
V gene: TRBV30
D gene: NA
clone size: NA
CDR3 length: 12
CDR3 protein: CAWSYGGIELFF
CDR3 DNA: TGTGCCTGGAGTTATGGGGGCATCGAACTGTTTTTT

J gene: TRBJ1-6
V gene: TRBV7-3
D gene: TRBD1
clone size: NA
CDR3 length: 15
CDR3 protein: CASSRNRGWESPLHF
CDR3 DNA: TGTGCCAGCAGCCGCAACAGGGGTTGGGAATCACCCCTCCACTTT

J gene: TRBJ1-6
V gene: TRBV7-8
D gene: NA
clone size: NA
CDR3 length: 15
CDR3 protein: CASSLEGQGLSPLHF
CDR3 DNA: TGTGCCAGCAGCTTAGAGGGGCAGGGGTTATCACCCCTCCACTTT

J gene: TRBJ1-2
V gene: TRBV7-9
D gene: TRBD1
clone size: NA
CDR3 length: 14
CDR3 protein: CASSFGQVNYGYTF
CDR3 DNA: TGTGCCAGCAGCTTCGGACAGGTTAACTATGGCTACACCTTC

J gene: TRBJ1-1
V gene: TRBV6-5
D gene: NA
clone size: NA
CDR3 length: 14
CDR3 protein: CASSLTGLSTEAFF
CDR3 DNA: TGTGCCAGCAGCCTAACAGGGCTCAGCACTGAAGCTTTCTTT

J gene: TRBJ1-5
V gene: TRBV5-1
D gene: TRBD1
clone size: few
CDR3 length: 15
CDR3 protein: CASSLIGGRDQPQHF
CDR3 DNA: TGCGCCAGCAGCTTGATAGGGGGCCGGGATCAGCCCCAGCATTTT

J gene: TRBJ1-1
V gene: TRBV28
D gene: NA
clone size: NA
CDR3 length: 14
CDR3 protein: CASSFLTVGTEAFF
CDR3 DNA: TGTGCCAGCAGTTTCCTGACGGTGGGCACTGAAGCTTTCTTT

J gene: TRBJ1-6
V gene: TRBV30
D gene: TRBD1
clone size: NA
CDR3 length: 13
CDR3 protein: CAWSGQNNSPLHF
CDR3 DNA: TGTGCCTGGTCGGGACAGAATAATTCACCCCTCCACTTT

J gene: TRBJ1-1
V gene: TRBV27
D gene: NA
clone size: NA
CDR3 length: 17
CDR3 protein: CASSPPRILRVGTEAFF
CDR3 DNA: TGTGCCAGCAGTCCCCCCCGGATTCTCCGGGTTGGTACTGAAGCTTTCTTT

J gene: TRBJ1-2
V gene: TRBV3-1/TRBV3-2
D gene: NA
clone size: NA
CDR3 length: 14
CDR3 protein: CASSQDVRFGGYTF
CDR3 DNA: TGTGCCAGCAGCCAAGATGTAAGGTTTGGTGGCTACACCTTC

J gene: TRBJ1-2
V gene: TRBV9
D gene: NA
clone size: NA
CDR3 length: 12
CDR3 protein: CASSPYRVGYTF
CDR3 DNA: TGTGCCAGCAGCCCATACAGGGTAGGCTACACCTTC

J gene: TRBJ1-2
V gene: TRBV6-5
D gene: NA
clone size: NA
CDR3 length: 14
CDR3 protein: CASSYGYPEYGYTF
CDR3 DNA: TGTGCCAGCAGTTACGGATATCCCGAGTATGGCTACACCTTC

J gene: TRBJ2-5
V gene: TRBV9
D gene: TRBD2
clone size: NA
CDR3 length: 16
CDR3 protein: CASSPGLSGDPETQYF
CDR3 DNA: TGTGCCAGCAGCCCCGGATTAAGCGGGGATCCGGAGACCCAGTACTTC

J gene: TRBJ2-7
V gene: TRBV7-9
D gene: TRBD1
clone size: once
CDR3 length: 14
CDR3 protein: CASSLRTGAYEQYF
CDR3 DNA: TGTGCCAGCAGCTTGCGGACAGGGGCCTACGAGCAGTACTTC

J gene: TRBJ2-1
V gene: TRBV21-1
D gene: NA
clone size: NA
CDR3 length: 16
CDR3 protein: CASSKVDQGAWNEQFF
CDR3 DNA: TGTGCCAGCAGCAAAGTGGACCAGGGGGCTTGGAATGAGCAGTTCTTC

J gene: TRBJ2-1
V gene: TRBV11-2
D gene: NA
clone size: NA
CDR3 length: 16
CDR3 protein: CASSPFRGASYNEQFF
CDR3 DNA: TGTGCCAGCAGCCCATTCCGGGGGGCGTCCTACAATGAGCAGTTCTTC

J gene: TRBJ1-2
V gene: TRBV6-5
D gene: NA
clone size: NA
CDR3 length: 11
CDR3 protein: CATDHNYGYTF
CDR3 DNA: TGTGCCACCGATCATAACTATGGCTACACCTTC

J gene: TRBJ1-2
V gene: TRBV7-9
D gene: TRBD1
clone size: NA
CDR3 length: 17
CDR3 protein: CASSEGQGASSGKGYTF
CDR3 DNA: TGTGCCAGCAGCGAGGGACAGGGGGCATCTTCCGGGAAGGGCTACACCTTC

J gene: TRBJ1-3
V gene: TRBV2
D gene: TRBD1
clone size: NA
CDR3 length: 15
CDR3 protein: CASGSGQGEGNTIYF
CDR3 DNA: TGTGCCAGCGGTTCGGGACAGGGGGAAGGAAACACCATATATTTT

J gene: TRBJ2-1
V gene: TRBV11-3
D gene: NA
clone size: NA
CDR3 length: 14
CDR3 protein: CASSLGGSYNEQFF
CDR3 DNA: TGTGCCAGCAGCTTAGGTGGCTCCTACAATGAGCAGTTCTTC

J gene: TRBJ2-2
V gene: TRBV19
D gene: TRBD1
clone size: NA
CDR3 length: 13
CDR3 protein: CASKGQGAGELFF
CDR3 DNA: TGTGCCAGTAAAGGGCAGGGGGCCGGGGAGCTGTTTTTT

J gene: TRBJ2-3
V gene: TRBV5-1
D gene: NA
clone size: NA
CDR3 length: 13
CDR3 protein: CASSVGVGDTQYF
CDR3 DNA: TGCGCCAGCAGTGTCGGAGTGGGAGATACGCAGTATTTT

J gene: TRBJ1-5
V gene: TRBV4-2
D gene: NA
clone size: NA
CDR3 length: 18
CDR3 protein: CASSPGGARSYSNQPQHF
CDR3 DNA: TGTGCCAGCAGCCCCGGGGGGGCAAGGAGTTATAGCAATCAGCCCCAGCATTTT

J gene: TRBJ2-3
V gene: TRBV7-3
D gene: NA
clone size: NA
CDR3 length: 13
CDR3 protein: CASSSHSTDTQYF
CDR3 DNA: TGTGCCAGCAGCTCACATTCCACAGATACGCAGTATTTT

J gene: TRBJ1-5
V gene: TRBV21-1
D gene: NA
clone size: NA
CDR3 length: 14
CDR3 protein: CASSTGTKNQPQHF
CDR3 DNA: TGTGCCAGCAGTACCGGGACAAAGAATCAGCCCCAGCATTTT

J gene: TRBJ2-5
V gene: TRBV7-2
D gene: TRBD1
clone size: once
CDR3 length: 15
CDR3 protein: CASSFGTGVQETQYF
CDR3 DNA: TGTGCCAGCAGCTTTGGGACAGGGGTGCAAGAGACCCAGTACTTC

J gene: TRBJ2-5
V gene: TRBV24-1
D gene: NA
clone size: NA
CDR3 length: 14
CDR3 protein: CATSDGLAQETQYF
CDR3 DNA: TGTGCCACCAGTGATGGGTTGGCCCAAGAGACCCAGTACTTC

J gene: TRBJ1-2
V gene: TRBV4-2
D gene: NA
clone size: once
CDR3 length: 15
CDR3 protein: CASSQDDRTNYGYTF
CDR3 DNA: TGTGCCAGCAGCCAAGATGACAGGACCAACTATGGCTACACCTTC

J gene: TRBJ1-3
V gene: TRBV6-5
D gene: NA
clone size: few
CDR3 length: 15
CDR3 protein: CASSYSRAVGNTIYF
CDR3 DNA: TGTGCCAGCAGTTACTCGAGGGCAGTGGGAAACACCATATATTTT